The present T cell receptor beta chain was sequenced within a study of patients and donors after allogeneic stem cell transplantation. TCRdb redid the calling of the RT-PCR reads with MiXCR, one entry per CDR3 protein. Among 84,000 or so distinct CDR3 sequences listed, about 48% were seen once. The CDR3 totals 14 residues. Germline V lookup: CDR1 MNHEY, CDR2 SVGEGT. Trimming removed 7 bases from V and 6 bases from J; junction bases left unmatched: 9. V gene TRBV6-2 or TRBV6-3 combines with J gene TRBJ1-5, with 7 bases identical to TRBD1. The receptor comes from a human donor who was either an allogeneic HSCT recipient or a stem cell or donor lymphocyte infusion donor (not recorded which). It is not recorded whose cells these are; they may come from a transplant donor. Sequenced: blood, either unsorted or a sorted T cell fraction (not recorded which). This CDR3 reads CASTGGLFTQPQHF. The CDR3 DNA sequence: TGTGCCAGCACAGGGGGACTCTTCACTCAGCCCCAGCATTTT.